The present entry profiles one TCR beta chain with its context. Some clones are missing from TCRdb's copy, which holds only in-frame ones; the method was immunoSEQ multiplex PCR. The table records about 68,000 clones, roughly 97% of them present only once. These data originate in a study of technical replicates of blood from a handful of donors. V shed 3 bases and J shed 0 bases, with 16 bases lying between them. This CDR3 is 17 amino acids long. CDR1 and CDR2 (germline): MGHDK, SYGVNS. V is TRBV25-1 and J is TRBJ2-3; D is possibly TRBD2 (5 bases). The origin of this receptor is a human donor in good health. Sequenced: T cells isolated from PBMCs. The CDR3, as DNA: TGTGCCAGCAGTGATCAATTGAGGGCGGCTAGCACAGATACGCAGTATTTT. It translates to CASSDQLRAASTDTQYF. Complete variable domain (other parts from reference TRBV25-1 and TRBJ2-3): EADIYQTPRYLVIGTGKKITLECSQTMGHDKMYWYQQDPGMELHLIHYSYGVNSTEKGDLSSESTVSRIRTEHFPLTLESARPSHTSQYLCASSDQLRAASTDTQYFGPGTRLTVL.